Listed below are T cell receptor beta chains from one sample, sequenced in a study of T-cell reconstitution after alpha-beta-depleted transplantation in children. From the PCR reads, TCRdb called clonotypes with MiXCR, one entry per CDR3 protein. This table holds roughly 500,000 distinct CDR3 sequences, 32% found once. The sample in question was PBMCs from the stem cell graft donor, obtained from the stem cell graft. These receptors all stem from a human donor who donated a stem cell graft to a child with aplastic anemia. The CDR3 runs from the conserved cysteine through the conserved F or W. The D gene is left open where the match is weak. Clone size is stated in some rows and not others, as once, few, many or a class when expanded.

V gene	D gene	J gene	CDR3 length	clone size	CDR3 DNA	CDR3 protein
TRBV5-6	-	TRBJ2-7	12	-	TGTGCCAGCAGCCCAAGACATTCCGAGCAGTACTTC	CASSPRHSEQYF
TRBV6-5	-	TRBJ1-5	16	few	TGTGCCAGCAGTAGAGACAAGCAGGGTAGCAATCAGCCCCAGCATTTT	CASSRDKQGSNQPQHF
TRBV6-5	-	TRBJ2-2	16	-	TGTGCCAGCAGTTACCACGGGACAAAAAACACCTGGGAGCTGTTTTTT	CASSYHGTKNTWELFF
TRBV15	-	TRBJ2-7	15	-	TGTGCCACCAGCAGAGATCTAAAGGCAGGCCTCGAGCAGTACTTC	CATSRDLKAGLEQYF
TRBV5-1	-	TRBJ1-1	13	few	TGCGCCAGCAGCTACAGGGATTTCACTGAAGCTTTCTTT	CASSYRDFTEAFF
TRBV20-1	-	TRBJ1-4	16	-	TGCAGTGCTAGAGTTCCTCAGGGAATACTCGGTGAAAAACTGTTTTTT	CSARVPQGILGEKLFF
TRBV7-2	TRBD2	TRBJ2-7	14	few	TGTGCCAGCAGCTTAGAGGGACTATCCTACGAGCAGTACTTC	CASSLEGLSYEQYF
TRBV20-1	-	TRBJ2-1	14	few	TGCAGTGCTAGCGCTAACAGGGCAGGGGATGAGCAGTTCTTC	CSASANRAGDEQFF
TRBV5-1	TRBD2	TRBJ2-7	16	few	TGCGCCAGCAGCTTGGCCGGGGCTAGCGGATCCTACGAGCAGTACTTC	CASSLAGASGSYEQYF
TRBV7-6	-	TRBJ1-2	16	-	TGTGCCAGCAGCTTAGGTCTCCCAGGGCGTCTTTATGGCTACACCTTC	CASSLGLPGRLYGYTF
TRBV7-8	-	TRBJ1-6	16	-	TGTGCCAGCAGCTTAGGCGTGAATTTGGATAATTCACCCCTCCACTTT	CASSLGVNLDNSPLHF
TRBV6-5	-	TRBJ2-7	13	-	TGTGCCAGCACCTACTCAGGGTCCTACGAGCAGTACTTC	CASTYSGSYEQYF
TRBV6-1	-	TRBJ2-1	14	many	TGTGCCAGCCGACAGGAGGGGGCGAGTTATGAGCAGTTCTTC	CASRQEGASYEQFF
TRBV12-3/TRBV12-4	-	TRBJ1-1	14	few	TGTGCCAGCAGTCCCCCGGGGTGGTGGACTGAAGCTTTCTTT	CASSPPGWWTEAFF
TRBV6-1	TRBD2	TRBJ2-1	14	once	TGTGCCAGCCCCTCTAGCGGGACCTACAATGAGCAGTTCTTC	CASPSSGTYNEQFF
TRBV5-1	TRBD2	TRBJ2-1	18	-	TGCGCCAGCAGCCCGCCCCTAAAAGGACTAGCGGGAGACAATGAGCAGTTCTTC	CASSPPLKGLAGDNEQFF
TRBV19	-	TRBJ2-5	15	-	TGTGCCAGTAGCACCCATAGCTTGGGCCAAGAGACCCAGTACTTC	CASSTHSLGQETQYF